The clone carrying this T cell receptor beta chain has only a few counts. What it binds is not known. V shed 1 base and J shed 4 bases, with 14 bases lying between them. This CDR3 is built from 17 residues. Germline lookup yields CDR1 SGHVT and CDR2 SQSDAQ. The data were taken from a study of identical twins. Overall study results and limits: Invariant cells of the MAIT and iNKT types might have partly distorted the zero-insertion analyses.

TCRdb itself ran the 5' RACE reads through MiXCR, one entry per CDR3 protein. The table includes roughly 250,000 distinct CDR3 sequences, about 7% detected once. The sample was also reused in another study, on yellow fever vaccine responses in identical twins. That publication notes: Twin vaccine T cell responses reportedly seemed partly convergent, partly personalized.

This clonotype was sampled from a young woman in good health. The chain employs TRBV7-4 and TRBJ1-6; no definite D call. The sequencing sample was made of memory (CD45RO+) T cells sorted from blood. The CDR3 DNA is TGTGCCAGCAGCTTAGGGGCAGGACCCCCTTATAATTCACCCCTCCACTTT. Protein product: CASSLGAGPPYNSPLHF.